This record covers a single T cell receptor beta chain. Its cognate antigen is unknown. The validation cohort, a group of over a hundred subjects, included the donors and was separate from the approximately 670-subject first cohort. This entry comes from a study of cytomegalovirus exposure and HLA in healthy donors. For the study at large: The roughly 130 validation repertoires used the same platform as the approximately 670 first-cohort repertoires (as reported by a later analysis). Whole-study results and caveats: For most TCR sequences rarity was the rule, although some public TCRs occurred in many donors. Researchers catalogued under 200 TCR beta chains as cytomegalovirus-associated.

Only in-frame clones appear in the TCRdb table, and some are missing; sequencing was by immunoSEQ multiplex PCR. The sample lists 200,000 or so clones; 84% were seen once. Trimming pared 6 bases from V and 6 bases from J, leaving 9 bases between. From germline, CDR1 is SNHLY and CDR2 FYNNEI. The CDR3 loop spans 11 amino acids. This receptor was taken from a woman aged 30 to 39 in good health and CMV-seropositive. J is TRBJ2-7 and V is TRBV2; D possibly corresponds to TRBD1 (5 bases). The source material was PBMCs. In DNA form, the CDR3 reads TGTGCCAGCAGCCCCCAGGGCGAGCAGTACTTC. Protein: CASSPQGEQYF.